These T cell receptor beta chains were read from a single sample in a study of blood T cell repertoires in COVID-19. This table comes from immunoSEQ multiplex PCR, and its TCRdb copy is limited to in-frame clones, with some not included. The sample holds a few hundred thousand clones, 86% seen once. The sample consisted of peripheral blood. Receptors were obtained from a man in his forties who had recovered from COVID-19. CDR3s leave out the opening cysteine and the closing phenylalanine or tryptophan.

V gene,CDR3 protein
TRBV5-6,ASSLDGNYGYT
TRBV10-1,ASTLLAGEGNTGELF
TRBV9,ASSGSPVVNSYNEQF
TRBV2,ASMGGVLNEAF
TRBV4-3,ASSLVSGGDYEQY
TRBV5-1,ASSLAAVSRSYEQY
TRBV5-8,ASSLIRNTGELF
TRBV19,ASSSIQGARNYGYT
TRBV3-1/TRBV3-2,ASSPTGGHYNEQF
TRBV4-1,ASSQDVLRGGT
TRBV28,ASSPRGAPTYEQY
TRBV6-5,ASSYARGEQY
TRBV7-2,ASSLGRVSYEQY
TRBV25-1,ASSDGGDPTDTQY
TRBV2,ASNAGDYEQY
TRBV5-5,ASSLVGQAYNEQF
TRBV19,ASSYRGDYGYT
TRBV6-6,ASSYRGQGPNQPQH
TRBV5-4,ASSLELVNYEQY
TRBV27,ASSLVGSGQGRLAF
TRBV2,AGRVSLAYNEQF
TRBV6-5,ASRGQGAGELF
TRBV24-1,ATSDTTGDYGYT
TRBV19,ASSPTGGTDTQY
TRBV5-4,ASSVGQYSSYEQY
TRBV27,ASSPQGQGNYGYT
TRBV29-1,SVLGSTQY
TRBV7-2,ASSLRGSRGIDGYT
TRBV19,ATGGRMNTEAF
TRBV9,ASSVGSSSGTSGEQY
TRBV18,ASSPRPRGETQY
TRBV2,ASRAWGTSGYNEQF
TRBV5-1,ASSLLRSGGELF
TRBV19,ASSIVRGALANQPQH
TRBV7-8,ASSPRTDNNEQF
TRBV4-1,ASSGGLEDAYNEQF
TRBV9,ASSVASGGHNTGELF
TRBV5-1,ASRTTGGTEAF
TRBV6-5,ASSYGQLNGYT
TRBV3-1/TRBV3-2,ASSRQERNTEAF
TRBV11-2,ASSPPVPNSPLH